This T cell receptor (beta chain) was obtained from a study of T cells in Graves' hyperthyroidism and ophthalmopathy. Points from the study as a whole: Most thyroid clonotypes expanded above 0.001 were also detected in blood. In simple terms, a model built on 13 V-J features told ophthalmopathy apart from stable hyperthyroidism.

Ophthalmopathy patients showed a Clinical Activity Score of at least 3, NOSPECS grade of at least 4 and duration under 3 months. Clinical symptoms, serum thyroxine and TRAb, thyroid ultrasound and orbital computed tomography together formed the diagnostic basis. V dropped 11 bases and J dropped 2 bases, with 16 bases sitting between them. Germline V CDR1 and CDR2: MNHEY, SVGEGT. The CDR3 loop spans 14 amino acids. This clonotype has a count of ten or more. Antigen specificity is unknown. There were TCR beta CDR3 regions amplified from RNA transcripts. During a first-round RT-PCR of the TCR CDR3, the HTBI primer set was used. Via MiXCR, TCRdb re-called the multiplex PCR reads, giving one row per CDR3 protein. The sample consists of around 610,000 distinct CDR3 sequences, about 15% of them appearing once.

The specimen sequenced was blood. This clonotype originated in a woman aged 40 to 55 with Graves' ophthalmopathy. The chain joins TRBV6-2 or TRBV6-3 to TRBJ1-5; D unclear. CDR3 in amino acids: CAGYKGYGNQPQHF. CDR3 in DNA: TGTGCCGGATATAAGGGTTACGGCAATCAGCCCCAGCATTTT.